These 5 T cell receptor beta chains were all obtained from the same sample, sequenced in a study of human T cells and chemical hapten exposure (dated by TCRdb to the early 2020s). The time point label here, explained by the study, means: pre-sensitization, week 0. The label giving this sample's treatment or condition can be read as: therapeutic diphenylcyclopropenone sensitization with weekly scalp DPC. Libraries were prepared through RACE. The instrument given in TCRdb is NextSeq 500. The public sequencing data were trimmed at Q25 with fastp and processed into clonotypes with MiXCR by TCRdb, which kept only in-frame beta chains. Rows with a matching CDR3 protein are joined into one entry that keeps the most common DNA and genes. This sample holds about 260,000 distinct CDR3 sequences; roughly 8.9% were observed only once. The leading ten clones occupy over 2% of the sample. Sequencing was performed on whole blood, taken in connection with sensitization to the hapten diphenylcyclopropenone (DPC). These receptors all stem from a woman in her forties with alopecia areata. Some clones in this sample may be carry-over from other donors' samples.

Note on this clonotype: A much bigger clone sits one base away, suggesting this may be a read error. V gene TRBV28 combines with J gene TRBJ2-5; D tentatively fits TRBD1 or TRBD2 (6 bases each). Between the trimmed V and J ends, which lost 4 bases and 9 bases, there was a span of 21 bases. The CDR3 runs to 15 residues. Germline values: CDR1 MDHEN, CDR2 SYDVKM. CDR3 amino acids: CASSWDNTFRGSQYF. The CDR3 DNA reads as TGTGCCAGCAGTTGGGACAATACATTCCGGGGGTCCCAGTACTTC.

This clonotype was seen ten or more times. The chain joins TRBV24-1 to TRBJ2-5, with TRBD1 identical over 7 bases. V lost 3 bases to trimming and J lost 1 base; unmatched junction nucleotides: 4. This CDR3 is 15 amino acids long. Germline loops: CDR1 KGHDR, CDR2 SFDVKD. CDR3 amino acids: CATSDHRDSQETQYF. The CDR3 DNA reads TGTGCCACCAGTGATCACCGGGACAGCCAAGAGACCCAGTACTTC.

This clonotype appeared many times. The V gene is TRBV10-3, the J gene TRBJ1-1; no definite D call. The germline gives CDR1 ENHRY, CDR2 SYGVKD. V lost 0 bases to trimming and J lost 1 base, with 6 bases between them. The CDR3 is 14 amino acids. Here the CDR3 reads CAISESRQNTEAFF. CDR3 nucleotides: TGTGCCATCAGTGAGTCGAGACAGAACACTGAAGCTTTCTTT.

This clonotype was observed at least ten times. This chain joins TRBV10-3 and TRBJ1-1, with a weak D call TRBD1 (6 bases). The germline V gene encodes CDR1 ENHRY and CDR2 SYGVKD. With 5 bases removed from V and 6 bases from J, the gap between germline ends came to 16 bases. CDR3 length equals 14 residues. This CDR3 reads CAISPSGAGPEAFF. The CDR3 coding sequence is TGTGCCATCAGTCCTTCAGGGGCAGGGCCTGAAGCTTTCTTT.

This clonotype showed up many times. This chain links TRBV4-2 with TRBJ2-3; TRBD2 aligns across 9 bases. With V trimmed by 5 bases and J by 2 bases, 5 bases remained unmatched. This CDR3 comprises 15 residues. The germline CDR1 and CDR2 sequences are LGHNA and YNFKEQ. The CDR3 DNA sequence: TGTGCCAGCAGCACCCGGACTAGCGACACAGATACGCAGTATTTT. Its protein product is CASSTRTSDTDTQYF.